This T cell receptor beta chain derives from a study of blood T cell repertoires in COVID-19. Sequenced by immunoSEQ multiplex PCR; TCRdb stores in-frame clones only, minus some. This sample has about 87,000 clones, with 90% found just once. The ends were cut back, 1 base at V and 2 bases at J, with 6 bases in the middle. The CDR3 covers 13 residues. Per the germline V gene, CDR1 is LNHNV and CDR2 is YYDKDF (reference sequence). Sample: peripheral blood. This chain links TRBV15 with TRBJ2-7; tentative D call: TRBD2 (5 bases). The clonotype comes from a man younger than 35 with COVID-19, enrolled during active disease. DNA for the CDR3: TGTGCCACCAGCAGAGCCGGGACCTACGAGCAGTACTTC. Residues: CATSRAGTYEQYF.